This TCR beta chain stems from a study of T cell repertoires in cytomegalovirus infection. Study overall: CMV infection together with matching HLA type was indicated by public TCR beta signatures.

For this clonotype: Its cognate antigen is unknown.

Study-level points and caveats: Dominating the ex vivo response were TCR beta clonotypes that were CMV-specific and HLA-C-restricted. Using cumulative public TCR beta family frequency, the authors identified those who carried CMV together with the relevant HLA.

The CDR3 covers 13 residues. V was cut by 4 bases and J by 1 base, with 7 bases left in between. TCRdb reprocessed the reads via MiXCR and lists one record per CDR3 protein. This table has around 180,000 distinct CDR3 sequences, approximately 19% appearing once. The chain employs TRBV12-3 or TRBV12-4 and TRBJ1-1; D call uncertain. Material for sequencing was PBMCs. The TCR comes from a human donor in good health (CMV status not recorded). Some clones in this sample may be carry-over from other donors' samples. CDR3 bases: TGTGCCAGCAGTTCCCCAGAGAACACTGAAGCTTTCTTT. Its protein product is CASSSPENTEAFF.